The 29 T cell receptor beta chains presented below share a single source sample, sequenced in a study of human CD8 memory T cell subsets. UMI-labeled 5' RACE generated the TCR beta libraries. TCRdb reanalyzed the 5' RACE reads and collapses them to one entry per CDR3 protein, without DNA. Its table records about 10,000 distinct CDR3 sequences. Sequenced: CD8+ T cells from PBMCs. All receptors derive from a human donor in good health.

The chain employs TRBV7-2 and TRBJ2-7. CDR1 and CDR2 (germline): SGHTA, FQGNSA. CDR3 length: 13 residues. CDR3 amino acids: CASSPDRVGEQYF.

By frequency, this clonotype registers large. The chain carries TRBV20-1 and TRBJ2-5; absent DNA, TCRdb's TRBD2 call cannot be checked. Germline assignment: CDR1 DFQATT and CDR2 SNEGSKA (reference sequence). This CDR3 has 15 amino acids. The CDR3 here is CSARDVTSGYETQYF.

V gene TRBV7-6 combines with J gene TRBJ1-2; TCRdb gives TRBD1 as the D gene, but with no DNA this cannot be confirmed. CDR3 length equals 15 residues. Germline loops: CDR1 SGHVS, CDR2 FNYEAQ. CDR3 region: CASSATGDSNYGYTF.

The chain employs TRBV6-2 or TRBV6-3 and TRBJ2-3. Germline CDR1 MNHEY, CDR2 SVGEGT. The CDR3 extends over 11 amino acids. This CDR3 is CASYGGDTQYF.

The rearrangement links TRBV14 to TRBJ1-3; there is no DNA to check the TCRdb D call of TRBD1. From germline, CDR1 is SGHDN and CDR2 FVKESK. The CDR3 has 19 residues. This chain's CDR3 is CASSQGIGDSSFSGNTIYF.

The CDR3 sequence: CASSQVQGIATNEKLFF. J is TRBJ1-4 and V is TRBV4-1. The length of the CDR3 is 17 residues. Per the germline V gene, CDR1 is MGHRA and CDR2 is YSYEKL.

This sequence joins TRBV7-9 and TRBJ2-6; the TCRdb D gene call, TRBD1, has no DNA to confirm it. Germline CDR1 and CDR2: SEHNR and FQNEAQ (reference sequence). The CDR3 length is 16 residues. The CDR3 here is CASTGTGMPGANVLTF. Based on the CDR3 plus reference TRBV7-9 and TRBJ2-6, the full variable domain is DTGVSQNPRHKITKRGQNVTFRCDPISEHNRLYWYRQTLGQGPEFLTYFQNEAQLEKSRLLSDRFSAERPKGSFSTLEIQRTEQGDSAMYLCASTGTGMPGANVLTFGAGSRLTVL.

This chain uses TRBV7-9 with TRBJ2-7; checking the TCRdb D call of TRBD1 is not possible without DNA. The CDR3 sequence is 13 residues long. CDR1 SEHNR and CDR2 FQNEAQ come from the germline V gene (reference sequence). This chain's CDR3 is CASSAWTAYEQYF.

The chain combines TRBV10-3 with TRBJ1-1. Germline-derived CDR1 and CDR2 are ENHRY and SYGVKD. There are 11 residues in the CDR3. The CDR3 loop reads CAIRMNTEAFF.

J is TRBJ2-1 and V is TRBV4-1. This CDR3 contains 11 residues. Per the germline V gene, CDR1 is MGHRA and CDR2 is YSYEKL. The CDR3 spells CASSQGVEQFF.

This clonotype is medium-sized (0.01 to 0.1%) by frequency. This sequence joins TRBV7-2 and TRBJ1-1. The CDR3 sequence is 15 residues long. Germline assignment: CDR1 SGHTA and CDR2 FQGNSA. CDR3 sequence reads: CASSLDGSVNTEAFF. Combining the CDR3 with reference TRBV7-2 and TRBJ1-1 gives the whole variable domain GAGVSQSPSNKVTEKGKDVELRCDPISGHTALYWYRQSLGQGLEFLIYFQGNSAPDKSGLPSDRFSAERTGGSVSTLTIQRTQQEDSAVYLCASSLDGSVNTEAFFGQGTRLTVV.

The chain is built from TRBV9 and TRBJ2-2; TCRdb returns TRBD1, unconfirmable since there is no DNA. The CDR3 is 14 residues long. The germline V gene encodes CDR1 SGDLS and CDR2 YYNGEE. The CDR3 region is CASSVRGTTGELFF.

The chain links TRBV12-5 to TRBJ2-3. The CDR3 is 14 residues long. CDR1 and CDR2 (germline): LGHNT, FRNRAP. The chain's CDR3 is CASAQPEVTDTQYF.

CDR3 sequence: CASSETGSGETQYF. J is TRBJ2-5 and V is TRBV7-9; the TCRdb call, TRBD1, lacks DNA for checking. CDR1 and CDR2 from the germline V gene are SEHNR and FQNEAQ (reference sequence). The CDR3 runs to 14 residues.

The chain has TRBV5-1 and TRBJ1-1; TCRdb's D call, TRBD1, is unchecked because there is no DNA. Germline V gene data show CDR1 as SGHRS and CDR2 as YFSETQ. The length of the CDR3 is 14 residues. CDR3 residues: CASSYRQGNTEAFF.

This sequence joins TRBV4-2 and TRBJ2-7; TCRdb calls TRBD1, which cannot be checked without DNA. Germline lookup yields CDR1 LGHNA and CDR2 YNFKEQ. The CDR3 is made up of 16 amino acids. The CDR3 loop is CASSQADRDGTYEQYF.

V is TRBV5-6 and J is TRBJ2-7; the D call of TRBD1 rests on TCRdb alone, since no DNA is present to check it. CDR1 and CDR2 (germline): SGHDT, YYEEEE. CDR3 length: 12 residues. The CDR3 here is CASSSGSYEQYF.

This chain uses TRBV14 with TRBJ2-7. The CDR3 has 17 residues. Germline CDR1 reads SGHDN; CDR2 reads FVKESK. The CDR3 here is CASSQGSVGRWSYEQYF.

V usage is TRBV12-3 or TRBV12-4 and J usage is TRBJ2-3; TCRdb reports TRBD2, a call that lacks DNA to check it against. The CDR3 is 15 residues long. The CDR3 is CASSRLAGSSDTQYF.

V is TRBV4-2 and J is TRBJ2-3; TCRdb's D gene call, TRBD1, goes unchecked for lack of DNA. The germline V gene encodes CDR1 LGHNA and CDR2 YNFKEQ. There are 11 residues in the CDR3. The CDR3 sequence is CASGSPLAQYF.

The chain's CDR3 is CASSYLNSRYEQYF. This rearrangement joins TRBV6-5 to TRBJ2-7. This CDR3 is built from 14 residues. Germline V gene lookup returns CDR1 MNHEY and CDR2 SVGAGI.

The V call is TRBV12-3 or TRBV12-4, the J call TRBJ2-1; no DNA is available, so the TRBD1 call from TCRdb remains unchecked. The CDR3 runs 15 residues. The CDR3 loop reads CASSLPLGQMNEQFF.

This chain joins TRBV7-9 and TRBJ2-7; TCRdb picks TRBD2, but there is no DNA to check that call. CDR1 and CDR2 (germline): SEHNR, FQNEAQ (reference sequence). CDR3 length: 14 residues. Here the CDR3 reads CASSARRDFHEQYF. Variable domain in full (rest from reference TRBV7-9 and TRBJ2-7): DTGVSQNPRHKITKRGQNVTFRCDPISEHNRLYWYRQTLGQGPEFLTYFQNEAQLEKSRLLSDRFSAERPKGSFSTLEIQRTEQGDSAMYLCASSARRDFHEQYFGPGTRLTVT.

The rearrangement links TRBV24-1 to TRBJ2-3. Germline V CDR1 and CDR2: KGHDR, SFDVKD. This CDR3 spans 16 amino acids. CDR3 sequence: CATSNGRSGFPDTQYF.

The chain joins TRBV19 to TRBJ2-2. Germline V CDR1 and CDR2: LNHDA, SQIVND (reference sequence). CDR3 length: 13 residues. CDR3: CASILTDTGELFF. Together with reference TRBV19 and TRBJ2-2, the CDR3 gives the full variable domain: DGGITQSPKYLFRKEGQNVTLSCEQNLNHDAMYWYRQDPGQGLRLIYYSQIVNDFQKGDIAEGYSVSREKKESFPLTVTSAQKNPTAFYLCASILTDTGELFFGEGSRLTVL.

The V gene is TRBV28, the J gene TRBJ1-6. The germline gives CDR1 MDHEN, CDR2 SYDVKM. CDR3 length: 13 amino acids. CDR3 sequence reads: CASGRSEESPLHF.

CDR3 sequence: CSVAGHLTSGANVLTF. V and J are TRBV29-1 and TRBJ2-6; TCRdb's D call, TRBD1, is unchecked because there is no DNA. The CDR3 spans 16 residues. Germline-derived CDR1 and CDR2 are SQVTM and ANQGSEA.

The chain combines TRBV20-1 with TRBJ2-5; the TRBD2 assignment by TCRdb is unverifiable without DNA. This CDR3 contains 15 residues. Germline-derived CDR1 and CDR2 are DFQATT and SNEGSKA (reference sequence). This CDR3 reads CSATGLLFDQETQYF.

This clonotype is deemed medium-sized by its frequency. The chain joins TRBV7-2 to TRBJ1-1. Germline-derived CDR1 and CDR2 are SGHTA and FQGNSA. The CDR3 sequence is 15 residues long. The CDR3 sequence is CASSSSRGIDTEAFF.